This T cell receptor beta chain emerged from a study of T cells in Graves' hyperthyroidism and ophthalmopathy. Study results and caveats: A 13 V-J model separated ophthalmopathy from stable hyperthyroidism.

Patients showing uncontrolled infection, other autoimmune disease, pregnancy or lactation were ineligible. Details on this clonotype: Its antigen is currently unknown.

Germline trimming cut 3 bases from V and 5 bases from J; bases unmatched to any gene: 16. CDR1 LGHDT and CDR2 YNNKEL come from the germline V gene (reference sequence). This CDR3 comprises 17 residues. Amplification of TCR beta CDR3 regions was performed using RNA transcripts as template. HTBI primers were the set used in a first-round RT-PCR of the TCR CDR3. One entry per CDR3 protein, called by TCRdb with MiXCR from the multiplex PCR reads. The table records fewer than 450,000 distinct CDR3 sequences, approximately 18% of them present only once. Material for sequencing was blood. The rearrangement uses TRBV3-1 and TRBJ2-7, with TRBD1 identical over 7 bases. The TCR was taken from a woman aged 25 to 45 with Graves' hyperthyroidism that later progressed to Graves' ophthalmopathy. The CDR3 region has the DNA TGTGCCAGCAGCCAGCTTCAGGGGGTTGGATCGTATAACGAGCAGTACTTC. Translated, it gives CASSQLQGVGSYNEQYF.